This TCR beta chain is from a study of cytomegalovirus exposure and HLA in healthy donors. In the PCR, 60 Vbeta and 13 Jbeta primers were used. Profiling relied on immunoSEQ multiplex PCR, and the TCRdb table lists in-frame clones only, not all of them. The table includes some 200,000 clones, about 80% detected once. On this clone itself: Its antigen is unknown.

V dropped 1 base and J dropped 4 bases, with 17 bases sitting between them. The germline gives CDR1 SGHTA, CDR2 FQGNSA. CDR3 size: 16 residues. Findings of the study overall: Some V segments could not be told apart, so they were left out, TRBV6-2 and TRBV6-3 among them. CMV serostatus was the sole immune exposure data available.

This chain uses TRBV7-2 with TRBJ2-7; D is possibly TRBD2 (5 bases). The TCR sequence derives from a woman between 40 and 55 years old in good health and CMV-seronegative. The sequencing input was PBMCs. CDR3 sequence: CASSLEGLAPGYEQYF. CDR3 sequence (DNA): TGTGCCAGCAGCTTAGAGGGCCTAGCTCCGGGTTACGAGCAGTACTTC.